Listed here are 23 T cell receptor beta chains from one sample, sequenced in a study of graft-versus-host responses after intestinal transplantation. Both intraepithelial and lamina propria lymphocytes were released by processing graft tissue. Repertoires were generated with immunoSEQ multiplex PCR, while TCRdb's copy carries only in-frame clones and drops some. The data contain over 9,500 clones, 60% to 85% of them singletons. This material consisted of ileum tissue, taken about 440 days after intestinal transplantation. These TCRs come from a human patient who received an intestinal transplant, so some T cells may come from the graft donor.

The genes are TRBV27 and TRBJ1-3, with TRBD1 as a possible D gene (5 bases). Germline-derived CDR1 and CDR2 are MNHEY and SMNVEV (reference sequence). CDR3 size: 17 residues. Deletions cut 0 bases from V and 0 bases from J, with 12 bases between. The CDR3 spells CASSLSKQGSSGNTIYF. CDR3 sequence (DNA): TGTGCCAGCAGTTTATCGAAGCAGGGAAGCTCTGGAAACACCATATATTTT.

The rearrangement uses TRBV30 and TRBJ2-1; 8 bases are a match to TRBD1. The CDR3 has 14 residues. J was trimmed by 2 bases and V by 1 base; bases with no gene match: 1. From germline, CDR1 is GTSNPN and CDR2 SVGIG (reference sequence). The CDR3: CAWSAGGPYNEQFF. The CDR3 region has the DNA TGTGCCTGGAGTGCAGGGGGCCCCTACAATGAGCAGTTCTTC.

This sequence joins TRBV6-1 and TRBJ1-2, with D perhaps matching TRBD1 (6 bases). CDR3 size: 15 residues. The V gene's germline CDR1 is MNHNS and CDR2 SASEGT. V lost 8 bases and J 4 bases, leaving 20 bases between the germline ends. CDR3 in DNA: TGTGCCAGCCGGAGTGGCACAGGGAGGATCTATGGCTACACCTTC. It is translated as CASRSGTGRIYGYTF.

The chain employs TRBV19 and TRBJ2-3; D is possibly TRBD1 (5 bases). This CDR3 region has 12 residues. The germline CDR1 and CDR2 sequences are LNHDA and SQIVND (reference sequence). V was clipped by 5 bases and J by 8 bases, with 11 bases between them. The CDR3 DNA follows: TGTGCCAGTAGTTTCCAGGGTGGTACGCAGTATTTT. It translates to CASSFQGGTQYF.

As DNA, the CDR3 is TGTGCCAGCAGCAGCGGGGTAGGCTACGAGCAGTACTTC. The encoded protein is CASSSGVGYEQYF. V usage is TRBV7-2 and J usage is TRBJ2-5; 7 bases are shared with TRBD2. The J call is doubtful: the DNA matches TRBJ2-7 better. The CDR3 runs 13 residues. Germline V lookup: CDR1 SGHTA, CDR2 FQGNSA.

The chain joins TRBV5-6 to TRBJ2-7; D is ambiguous. The CDR3 covers 11 residues. Per the germline V gene, CDR1 is SGHDT and CDR2 is YYEEEE. V lost 4 bases, J lost 2 bases, and 4 bases lay in between. The CDR3 spells CASSVAYEQYF. As DNA, the CDR3 is TGTGCCAGCAGCGTGGCCTACGAGCAGTACTTC.

This chain uses TRBV10-1 with TRBJ2-3; TRBD1 is a possible D gene (6 bases). V was trimmed by 3 bases and J by 2 bases, leaving 18 bases between them. The CDR3 sequence is 17 residues long. Germline V gene lookup returns CDR1 WNHNN and CDR2 SYGVQD (reference sequence). The CDR3 is CASSESTGQLITDTQYF. In DNA, the CDR3 is TGCGCCAGCAGTGAATCGACAGGACAACTTATCACAGATACGCAGTATTTT.

The chain recombines TRBV29-1 with TRBJ1-5; 7 bases are a match to TRBD1. Germline assignment: CDR1 SQVTM and CDR2 ANQGSEA. This CDR3 contains 13 residues. V lost 4 bases, J lost 3 bases, and 3 bases stayed unmatched. The CDR3 DNA reads as TGCAGCGTTGGGGGGACAGTCAATCAGCCCCAGCATTTT. Protein: CSVGGTVNQPQHF.

This rearrangement joins TRBV21-1 to TRBJ1-5. TRBV21-1 is a pseudogene segment. The CDR3 spans 14 residues. The CDR3 region is CASSGRLGVRPQHF. The CDR3 nucleotides read TGTGCCAGCAGCGGACGACTGGGGGTGAGGCCCCAGCATTTT.

V usage is TRBV7-2 and J usage is TRBJ2-2, with 8 bases that match TRBD2. The CDR3 runs to 16 residues. Per germline, CDR1 SGHTA and CDR2 FQGNSA. V trimming: 5 bases; J trimming: 0 bases; junction bases outside the gene matches: 5. The CDR3 DNA reads TGTGCCAGCAGCAACCGACTAGCGTCGAACACCGGGGAGCTGTTTTTT. Its translation is CASSNRLASNTGELFF. Combining the CDR3 with reference TRBV7-2 and TRBJ2-2 gives the whole variable domain GAGVSQSPSNKVTEKGKDVELRCDPISGHTALYWYRQSLGQGLEFLIYFQGNSAPDKSGLPSDRFSAERTGGSVSTLTIQRTQQEDSAVYLCASSNRLASNTGELFFGEGSRLTVL.

Comment on this clone: A read error may account for a junction end that differs from germline. This sequence joins TRBV27 and TRBJ2-1; D may be TRBD2 (5 bases). The CDR3 runs 15 residues. Germline CDR1 is MNHEY and CDR2 is SMNVEV (reference sequence). The CDR3 region has the DNA TGTGCCACCAGTTTTGAAGCTTTGGAGGTCTGGGAGCAGTTCTTC. Translated: CATSFEALEVWEQFF.

The chain links TRBV4-1 to TRBJ2-5; D is unresolved. The DNA end lines up better with TRBJ2-7; the J call may be wrong. This CDR3 has 15 residues. Germline V CDR1 and CDR2: MGHRA, YSYEKL. CDR3 bases: TGCGCCAGCAGCCAAGCCGCCCGTAGGACCTACGAGCAGTACTTC. This encodes CASSQAARRTYEQYF.

This chain links TRBV5-1 with TRBJ2-5; 9 bases are shared with TRBD2. There are 16 residues in the CDR3. Looked up from germline, CDR1 is SGHRS and CDR2 is YFSETQ. V lost 4 bases, J lost 4 bases, and 11 bases stayed unmatched. CDR3 sequence (DNA): TGCGCCAGCAGCCCACCGCGCGGGGGGGGAACAGAGACCCAGTACTTC. Protein: CASSPPRGGGTETQYF.

V usage is TRBV6-4 and J usage is TRBJ1-2; D possibly corresponds to TRBD1 (5 bases). Deletions cut 6 bases from V and 1 base from J, with 12 bases between. There are 14 residues in the CDR3. CDR1 and CDR2 from the germline V gene are MRHNA and SNTAGT. The CDR3 region has the DNA TGTGCCAGCAGCAGGGAGGCCCTTAACTATGGCTACACCTTC. Translation: CASSREALNYGYTF.

V and J are TRBV4-1 and TRBJ2-1; possible D gene TRBD1, 6 bases. CDR3 length equals 16 residues. Trimming cost V 0 bases and J 1 base, with 10 bases left between them. Germline values: CDR1 MGHRA, CDR2 YSYEKL. The CDR3 protein is CASSQEGANSYNEQFF. DNA for the CDR3: TGCGCCAGCAGCCAAGAGGGGGCGAATTCCTACAATGAGCAGTTCTTC.

The chain combines TRBV2 with TRBJ1-4; no firm D call. The CDR3 has 14 amino acids. Germline values: CDR1 SNHLY, CDR2 FYNNEI. The germline V and J ends were trimmed by 4 bases and 3 bases, with 9 bases remaining between them. The CDR3 is CASSGEAANEKLFF. The DNA of the CDR3 is TGTGCCAGCAGTGGGGAGGCGGCTAATGAAAAACTGTTTTTT.

The CDR3 loop reads CASSLQGAEVNTEAFF. The CDR3 region has the DNA TGTGCCAGCAGCCTACAGGGGGCGGAGGTGAACACTGAAGCTTTCTTT. The chain couples TRBV9 to TRBJ1-1; 9 positions match TRBD1. CDR3 length equals 16 residues. The J segment lost 0 bases and the V segment lost 4 bases, leaving 7 bases of the junction unmatched. Looked up from germline, CDR1 is SGDLS and CDR2 is YYNGEE.

CDR3 amino acids: CASSLRGTSGEGYEQYF. The CDR3, as DNA: TGCGCCAGCAGCCTTAGGGGGACTAGCGGAGAAGGCTACGAGCAGTACTTC. V and J are TRBV5-1 and TRBJ2-5, with 11 nucleotides matching TRBD2. The J call may be faulty, since TRBJ2-7 better matches the DNA end. CDR1 is SGHRS and CDR2 is YFSETQ in the germline V gene. The CDR3 runs to 17 residues.

In this sample, this clone turned up once. The chain has TRBV6-5 and TRBJ1-6; no reliable D call. The CDR3 loop spans 14 amino acids. Trimming pared 4 bases from V and 4 bases from J, leaving 8 bases between. Germline-derived CDR1 and CDR2 are MNHEY and SVGAGI. CDR3 region: CASSWTEYNSPLHF. DNA for the CDR3: TGTGCCAGCAGTTGGACGGAATATAATTCACCCCTCCACTTT.

The CDR3 protein is CASRLRDSSYEQYF. The CDR3 DNA follows: TGTGCAAGTCGCCTACGGGACAGCTCCTACGAGCAGTACTTC. The gene calls are TRBV12-2 and TRBJ2-7; TRBD1, the table's D call, lacks a check against the DNA. TRBV12-2 is reported as a pseudogene. The CDR3 has 14 residues.

This chain's CDR3 is CAGTEGSYEQYF. Here the CDR3 DNA reads TGTGCCGGGACAGAGGGCTCCTACGAGCAGTACTTC. This chain joins TRBV2 and TRBJ2-7, with 7 bases matching TRBD1. V trimming: 11 bases; J trimming: 0 bases; junction bases outside the gene matches: 4. CDR1 is SNHLY, CDR2 FYNNEI, per germline. The CDR3 is 12 amino acids. The full variable domain, its missing parts supplied by reference TRBV2 and TRBJ2-7, is EPEVTQTPSHQVTQMGQEVILRCVPISNHLYFYWYRQILGQKVEFLVSFYNNEISEKSEIFDDQFSVERPDGSNFTLKIRSTKLEDSAMYFCAGTEGSYEQYFGPGTRLTVT.

This sequence joins TRBV18 and TRBJ2-7; the match to TRBD1 covers 9 bases. V shed 6 bases and J 5 bases; nucleotides not matched to a gene: 8. Germline V gene lookup returns CDR1 KGHSH and CDR2 LQKENI. CDR3 length: 14 amino acids. The CDR3 region has the DNA TGTGCCAGCTCCCCGGGGACAGGGCGCAACGAGCAGTACTTC. Its protein product is CASSPGTGRNEQYF.

This rearrangement joins TRBV2 to TRBJ2-7, with 14 bases identical to TRBD2. The germline V gene encodes CDR1 SNHLY and CDR2 FYNNEI. The CDR3 has 16 residues. The V gene end was trimmed by 7 bases and the J gene end by 0 bases; junction bases not matched to a gene: 5. CDR3: CASTGLAGGPSYEQYF. The CDR3 DNA reads as TGTGCCAGCACAGGACTAGCGGGGGGCCCCTCCTACGAGCAGTACTTC.